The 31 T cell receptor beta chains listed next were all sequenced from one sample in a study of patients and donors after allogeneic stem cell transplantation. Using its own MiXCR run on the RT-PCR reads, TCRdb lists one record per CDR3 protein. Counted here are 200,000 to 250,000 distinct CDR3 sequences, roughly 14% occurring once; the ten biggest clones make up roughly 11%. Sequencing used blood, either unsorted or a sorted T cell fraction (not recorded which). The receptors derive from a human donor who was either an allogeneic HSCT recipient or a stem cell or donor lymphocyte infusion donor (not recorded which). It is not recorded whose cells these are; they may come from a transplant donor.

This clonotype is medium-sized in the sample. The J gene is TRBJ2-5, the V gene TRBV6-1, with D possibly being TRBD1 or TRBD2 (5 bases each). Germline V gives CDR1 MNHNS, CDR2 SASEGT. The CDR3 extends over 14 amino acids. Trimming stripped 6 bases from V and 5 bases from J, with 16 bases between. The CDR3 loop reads CASRNWGYPETQYF. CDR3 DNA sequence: TGTGCCAGCAGAAACTGGGGGTACCCGGAGACCCAGTACTTC.

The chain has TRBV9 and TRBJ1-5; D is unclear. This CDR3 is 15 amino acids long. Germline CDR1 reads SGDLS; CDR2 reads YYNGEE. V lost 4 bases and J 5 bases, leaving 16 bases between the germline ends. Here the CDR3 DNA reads TGTGCCAGCAGCCCGGCCTCTACCCCAGATCAGCCCCAGCATTTT. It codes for CASSPASTPDQPQHF.

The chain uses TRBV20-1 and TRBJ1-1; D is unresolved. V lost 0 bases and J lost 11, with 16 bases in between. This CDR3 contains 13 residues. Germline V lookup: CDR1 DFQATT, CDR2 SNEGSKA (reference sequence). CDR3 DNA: TGCAGTGCTAGAGATGGGTTGTCCACTCCGGCTTTCTTT. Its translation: CSARDGLSTPAFF.

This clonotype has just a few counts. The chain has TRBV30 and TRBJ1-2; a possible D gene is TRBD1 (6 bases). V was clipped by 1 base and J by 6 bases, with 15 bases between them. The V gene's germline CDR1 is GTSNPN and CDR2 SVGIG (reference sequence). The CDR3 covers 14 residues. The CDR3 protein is CAWSGQGRFNGYTF. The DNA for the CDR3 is TGTGCCTGGAGTGGCCAGGGGAGGTTCAATGGCTACACCTTC.

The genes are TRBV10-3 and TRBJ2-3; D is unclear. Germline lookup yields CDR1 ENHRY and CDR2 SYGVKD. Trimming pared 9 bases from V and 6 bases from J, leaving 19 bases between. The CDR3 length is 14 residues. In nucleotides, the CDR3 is TGTGCCATTTCCCGGGTCGATTCGACGGATACGCAGTATTTT. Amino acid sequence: CAISRVDSTDTQYF.

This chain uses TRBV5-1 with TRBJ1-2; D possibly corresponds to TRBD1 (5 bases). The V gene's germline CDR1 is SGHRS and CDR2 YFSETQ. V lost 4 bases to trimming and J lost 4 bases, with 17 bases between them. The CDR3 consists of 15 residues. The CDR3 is CASSRRATTGYGYTF. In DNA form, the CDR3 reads TGCGCCAGCAGCCGAAGAGCGACAACAGGCTATGGCTACACCTTC.

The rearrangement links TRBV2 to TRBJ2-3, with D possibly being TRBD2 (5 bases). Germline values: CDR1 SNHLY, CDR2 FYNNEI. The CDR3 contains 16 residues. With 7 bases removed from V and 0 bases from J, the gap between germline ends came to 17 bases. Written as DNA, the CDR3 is TGTGCCAGCACAGAAGTAGCGACCTATAGCACAGATACGCAGTATTTT. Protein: CASTEVATYSTDTQYF.

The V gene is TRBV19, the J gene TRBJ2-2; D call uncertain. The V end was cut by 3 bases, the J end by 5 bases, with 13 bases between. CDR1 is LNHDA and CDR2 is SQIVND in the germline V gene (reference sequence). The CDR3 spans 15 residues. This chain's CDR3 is CASSILRARTGELFF. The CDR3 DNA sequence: TGTGCCAGTAGTATTCTACGGGCTCGGACCGGGGAGCTGTTTTTT.

In nucleotides, the CDR3 is TGCGCCAGCAGACGGGACAGGAGCTCTGGGGCCAACGTCCTGACTTTC. Translated, it gives CASRRDRSSGANVLTF. The V call is TRBV5-1, the J call TRBJ2-6; TRBD1 aligns across 8 bases. The ends lost 5 bases at V and 0 bases at J; junction bases unmatched: 4. Looked up from germline, CDR1 is SGHRS and CDR2 is YFSETQ. The CDR3 is made up of 16 amino acids.

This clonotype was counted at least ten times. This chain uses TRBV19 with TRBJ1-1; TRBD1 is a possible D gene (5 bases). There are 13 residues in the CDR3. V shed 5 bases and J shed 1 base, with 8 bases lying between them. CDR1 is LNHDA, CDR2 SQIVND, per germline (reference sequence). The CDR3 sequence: CASSWGGNTEAFF. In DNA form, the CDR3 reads TGTGCCAGTAGTTGGGGGGGGAACACTGAAGCTTTCTTT.

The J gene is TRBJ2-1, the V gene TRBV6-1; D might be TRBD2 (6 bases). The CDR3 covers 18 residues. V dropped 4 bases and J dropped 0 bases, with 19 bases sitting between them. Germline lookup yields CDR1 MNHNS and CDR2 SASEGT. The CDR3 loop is CASSAWSWSGRSYNEQFF. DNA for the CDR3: TGTGCCAGCAGTGCCTGGTCTTGGAGCGGGCGCTCCTACAATGAGCAGTTCTTC.

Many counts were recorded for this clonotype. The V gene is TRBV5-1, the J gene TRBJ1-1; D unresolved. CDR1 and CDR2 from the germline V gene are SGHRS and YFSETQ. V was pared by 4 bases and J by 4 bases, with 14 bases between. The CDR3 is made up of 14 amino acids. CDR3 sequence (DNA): TGCGCCAGCAGCCACGGCGGGCTTGGCACTGAAGCTTTCTTT. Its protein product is CASSHGGLGTEAFF.

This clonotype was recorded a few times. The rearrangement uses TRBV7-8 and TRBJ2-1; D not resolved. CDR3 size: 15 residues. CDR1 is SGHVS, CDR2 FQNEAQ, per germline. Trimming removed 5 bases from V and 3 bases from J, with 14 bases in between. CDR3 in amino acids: CASSRRLGNYNEQFF. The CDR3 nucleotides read TGTGCCAGCAGCCGTCGTTTGGGAAACTACAATGAGCAGTTCTTC. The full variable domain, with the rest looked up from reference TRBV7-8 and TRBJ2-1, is GAGVSQSPRYKVAKRGQDVALRCDPISGHVSLFWYQQALGQGPEFLTYFQNEAQLDKSGLPSDRFFAERPEGSVSTLKIQRTQQEDSAVYLCASSRRLGNYNEQFFGPGTRLTVL.

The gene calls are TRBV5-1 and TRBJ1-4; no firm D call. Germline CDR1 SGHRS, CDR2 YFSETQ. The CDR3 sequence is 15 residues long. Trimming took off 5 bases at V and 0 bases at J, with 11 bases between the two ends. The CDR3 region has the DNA TGCGCCAGCAGACAAACAGCTGCAACTAATGAAAAACTGTTTTTT. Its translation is CASRQTAATNEKLFF.

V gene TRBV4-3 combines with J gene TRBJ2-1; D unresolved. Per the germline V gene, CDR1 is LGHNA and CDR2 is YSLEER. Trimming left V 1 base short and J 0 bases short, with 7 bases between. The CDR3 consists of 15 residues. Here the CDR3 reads CASSQGGTSYNEQFF. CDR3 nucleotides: TGCGCCAGCAGCCAAGGCGGAACCTCCTACAATGAGCAGTTCTTC.

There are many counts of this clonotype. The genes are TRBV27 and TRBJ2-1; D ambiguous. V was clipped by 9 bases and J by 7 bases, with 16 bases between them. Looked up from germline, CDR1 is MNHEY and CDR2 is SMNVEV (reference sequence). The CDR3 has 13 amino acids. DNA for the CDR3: TGTGCCAGAATCCTAGGGTTGGCGAATGAGCAGTTCTTC. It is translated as CARILGLANEQFF.

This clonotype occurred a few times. CDR3 sequence: CATSDLITSGRFGGQFF. DNA of the CDR3: TGTGCCACCAGTGATTTGATTACTAGCGGGAGATTCGGAGGGCAGTTCTTC. This chain joins TRBV24-1 and TRBJ2-1; 11 positions agree with TRBD2. The CDR3 has 17 amino acids. Germline V CDR1 and CDR2: KGHDR, SFDVKD. V shed 0 bases, J shed 12 bases, and the junction held 12 bases outside the gene matches.

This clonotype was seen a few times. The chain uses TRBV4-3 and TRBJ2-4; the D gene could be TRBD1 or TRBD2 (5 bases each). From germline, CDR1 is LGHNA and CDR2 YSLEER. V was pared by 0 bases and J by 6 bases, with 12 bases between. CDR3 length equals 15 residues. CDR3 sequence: CASSQDGGGGNIQYF. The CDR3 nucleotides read TGCGCCAGCAGCCAAGATGGGGGTGGGGGAAACATTCAGTACTTC.

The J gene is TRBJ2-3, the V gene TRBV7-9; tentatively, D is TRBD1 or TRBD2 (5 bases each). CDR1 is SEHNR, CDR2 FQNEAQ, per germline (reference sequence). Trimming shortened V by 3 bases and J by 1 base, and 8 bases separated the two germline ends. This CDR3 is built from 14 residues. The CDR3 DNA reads TGTGCCAGCAGCTTCCGGGACGGCACAGATACGCAGTATTTT. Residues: CASSFRDGTDTQYF.

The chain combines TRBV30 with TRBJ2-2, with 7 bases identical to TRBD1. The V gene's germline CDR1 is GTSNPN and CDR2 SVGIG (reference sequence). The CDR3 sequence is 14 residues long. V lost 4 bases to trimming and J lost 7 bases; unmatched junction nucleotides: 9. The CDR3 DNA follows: TGTGCCTGGAAAAGACAGGGTCGAGGCGGGGAGCTGTTTTTT. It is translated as CAWKRQGRGGELFF.

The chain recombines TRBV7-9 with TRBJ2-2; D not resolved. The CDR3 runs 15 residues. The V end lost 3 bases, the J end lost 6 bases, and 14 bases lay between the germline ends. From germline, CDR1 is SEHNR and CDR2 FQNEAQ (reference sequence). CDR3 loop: CASSFRPTVPGELFF. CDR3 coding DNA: TGTGCCAGCAGCTTCCGGCCAACAGTGCCCGGGGAGCTGTTTTTT.

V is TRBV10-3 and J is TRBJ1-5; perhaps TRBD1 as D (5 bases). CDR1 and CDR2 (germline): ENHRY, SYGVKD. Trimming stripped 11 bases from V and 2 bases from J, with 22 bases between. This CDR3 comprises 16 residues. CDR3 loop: CAAGTGEMGRNQPQHF. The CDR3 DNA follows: TGTGCCGCCGGGACGGGGGAGATGGGTCGCAATCAGCCCCAGCATTTT.

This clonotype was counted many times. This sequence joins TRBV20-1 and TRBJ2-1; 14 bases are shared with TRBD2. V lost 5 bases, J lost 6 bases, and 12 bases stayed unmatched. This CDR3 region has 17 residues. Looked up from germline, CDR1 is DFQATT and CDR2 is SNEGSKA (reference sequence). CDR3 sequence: CSAFGTSGSSSRNEQFF. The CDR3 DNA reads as TGCAGTGCTTTCGGGACTAGCGGGAGTTCCTCCCGCAATGAGCAGTTCTTC.

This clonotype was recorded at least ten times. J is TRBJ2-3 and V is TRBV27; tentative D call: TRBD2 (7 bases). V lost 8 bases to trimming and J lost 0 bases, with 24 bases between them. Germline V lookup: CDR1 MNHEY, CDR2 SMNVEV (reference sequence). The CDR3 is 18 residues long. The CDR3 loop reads CASALRAGAARSTDTQYF. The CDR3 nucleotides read TGTGCCAGCGCCCTACGCGCGGGGGCCGCCAGGAGCACAGATACGCAGTATTTT.

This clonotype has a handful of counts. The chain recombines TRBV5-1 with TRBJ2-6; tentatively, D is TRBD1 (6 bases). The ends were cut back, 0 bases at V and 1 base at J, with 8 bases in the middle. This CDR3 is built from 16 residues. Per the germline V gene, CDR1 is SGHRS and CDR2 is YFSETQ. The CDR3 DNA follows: TGCGCCAGCAGCTTGGGGACAGCATCTGGGGCCAACGTCCTGACTTTC. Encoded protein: CASSLGTASGANVLTF.

The CDR3, as DNA: TGCGCCAGCAGCCAAGATACGGGGACTCTAAATGTAAAGCAGTTCTTC. Translation: CASSQDTGTLNVKQFF. The genes are TRBV4-3 and TRBJ2-1, with D perhaps TRBD2 (6 bases). The CDR3 covers 16 residues. Germline V gene data show CDR1 as LGHNA and CDR2 as YSLEER. Trimming left V 0 bases short and J 11 bases short, with 20 bases between.

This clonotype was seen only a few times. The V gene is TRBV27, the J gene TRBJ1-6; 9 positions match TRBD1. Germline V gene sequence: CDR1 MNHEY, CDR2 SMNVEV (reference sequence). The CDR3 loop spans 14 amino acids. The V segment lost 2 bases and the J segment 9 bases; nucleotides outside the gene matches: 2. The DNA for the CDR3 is TGTGCCAGCAGTTTAGGGACAGGGAGTTCACCCCTCCACTTT. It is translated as CASSLGTGSSPLHF.

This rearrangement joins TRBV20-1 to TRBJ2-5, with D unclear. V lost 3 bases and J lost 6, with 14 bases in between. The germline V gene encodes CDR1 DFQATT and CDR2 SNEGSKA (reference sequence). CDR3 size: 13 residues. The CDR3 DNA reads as TGCAGTGCTAGGGGCCCGAACGAGAAGACCCAGTACTTC. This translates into CSARGPNEKTQYF.

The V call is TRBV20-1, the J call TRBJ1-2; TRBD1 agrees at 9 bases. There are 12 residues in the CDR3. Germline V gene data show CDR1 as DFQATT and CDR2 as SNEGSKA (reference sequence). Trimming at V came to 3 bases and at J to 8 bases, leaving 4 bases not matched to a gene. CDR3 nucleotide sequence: TGCAGTGCTAGGGGGGACAGGGAGGGCTACACCTTC. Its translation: CSARGDREGYTF.

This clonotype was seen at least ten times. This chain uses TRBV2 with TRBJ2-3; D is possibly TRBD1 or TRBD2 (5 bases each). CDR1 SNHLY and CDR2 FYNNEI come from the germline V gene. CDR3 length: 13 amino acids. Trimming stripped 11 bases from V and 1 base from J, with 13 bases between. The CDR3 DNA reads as TGTGCCCTCCGGGACCCCGGCACAGATACGCAGTATTTT. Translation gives CALRDPGTDTQYF.

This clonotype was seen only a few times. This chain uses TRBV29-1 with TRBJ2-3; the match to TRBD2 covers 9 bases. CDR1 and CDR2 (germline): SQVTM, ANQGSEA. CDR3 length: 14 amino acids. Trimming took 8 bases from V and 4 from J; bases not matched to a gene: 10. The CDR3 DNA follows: TGCAGCTCCCGCCGGCGGGGGGGAGCAGATACGCAGTATTTT. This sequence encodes CSSRRRGGADTQYF.